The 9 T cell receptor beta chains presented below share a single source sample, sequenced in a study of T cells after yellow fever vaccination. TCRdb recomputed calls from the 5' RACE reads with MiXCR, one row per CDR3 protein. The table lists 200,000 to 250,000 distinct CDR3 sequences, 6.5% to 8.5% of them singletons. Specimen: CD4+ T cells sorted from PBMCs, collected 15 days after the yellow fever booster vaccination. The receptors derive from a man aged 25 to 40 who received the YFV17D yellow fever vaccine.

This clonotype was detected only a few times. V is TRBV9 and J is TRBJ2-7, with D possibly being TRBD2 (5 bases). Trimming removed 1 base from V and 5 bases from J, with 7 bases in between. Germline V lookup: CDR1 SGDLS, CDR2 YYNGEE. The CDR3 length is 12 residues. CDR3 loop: CASSVFGDEQYF. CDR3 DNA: TGTGCCAGCAGCGTATTCGGGGACGAGCAGTACTTC.

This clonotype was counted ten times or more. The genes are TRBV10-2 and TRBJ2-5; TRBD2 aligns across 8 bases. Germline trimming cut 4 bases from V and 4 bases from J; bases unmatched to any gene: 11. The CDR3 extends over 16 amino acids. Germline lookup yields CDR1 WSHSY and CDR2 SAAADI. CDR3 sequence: CASSAAGRAGVETQYF. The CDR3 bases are TGCGCCAGCAGTGCTGCCGGGAGGGCCGGGGTAGAGACCCAGTACTTC.

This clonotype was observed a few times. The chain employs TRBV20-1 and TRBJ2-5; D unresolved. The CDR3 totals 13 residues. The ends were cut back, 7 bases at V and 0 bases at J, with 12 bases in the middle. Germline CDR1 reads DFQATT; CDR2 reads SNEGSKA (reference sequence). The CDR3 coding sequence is TGCAGTGGTGGGGTTGGGGACCAAGAGACCCAGTACTTC. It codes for CSGGVGDQETQYF.

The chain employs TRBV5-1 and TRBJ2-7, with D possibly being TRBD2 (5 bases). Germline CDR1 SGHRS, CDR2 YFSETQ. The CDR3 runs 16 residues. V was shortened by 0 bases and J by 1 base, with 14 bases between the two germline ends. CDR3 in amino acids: CASSLELGARSYEQYF. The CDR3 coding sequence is TGCGCCAGCAGCTTGGAATTGGGAGCCAGGTCCTACGAGCAGTACTTC.

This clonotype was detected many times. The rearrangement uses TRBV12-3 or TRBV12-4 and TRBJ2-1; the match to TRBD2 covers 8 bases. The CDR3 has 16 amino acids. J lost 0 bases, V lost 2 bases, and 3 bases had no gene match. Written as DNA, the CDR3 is TGTGCCAGCAGTTTAAGAGCGGGAGCCTCCTACAATGAGCAGTTCTTC. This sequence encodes CASSLRAGASYNEQFF.

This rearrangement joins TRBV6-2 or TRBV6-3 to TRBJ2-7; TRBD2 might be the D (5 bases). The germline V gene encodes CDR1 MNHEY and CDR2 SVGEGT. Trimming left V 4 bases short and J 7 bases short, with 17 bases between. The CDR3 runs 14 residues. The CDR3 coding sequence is TGTGCCAGCAGTTTCTCCGGACGGAGGAGGGAGCAGTACTTC. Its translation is CASSFSGRRREQYF.

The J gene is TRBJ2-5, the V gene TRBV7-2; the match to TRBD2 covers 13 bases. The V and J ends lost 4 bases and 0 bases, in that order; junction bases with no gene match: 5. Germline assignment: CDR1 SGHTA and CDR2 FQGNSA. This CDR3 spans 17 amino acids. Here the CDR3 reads CASSSGTSGMYQETQYF. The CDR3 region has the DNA TGTGCCAGCAGCTCCGGGACTAGCGGGATGTACCAAGAGACCCAGTACTTC.

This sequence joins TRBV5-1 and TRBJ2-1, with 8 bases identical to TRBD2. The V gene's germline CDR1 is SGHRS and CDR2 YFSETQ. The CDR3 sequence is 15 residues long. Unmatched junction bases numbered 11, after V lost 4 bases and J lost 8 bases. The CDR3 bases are TGCGCCAGCAGCCTGACTAGCGAGTTACGCGATGAGCAGTTCTTC. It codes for CASSLTSELRDEQFF.

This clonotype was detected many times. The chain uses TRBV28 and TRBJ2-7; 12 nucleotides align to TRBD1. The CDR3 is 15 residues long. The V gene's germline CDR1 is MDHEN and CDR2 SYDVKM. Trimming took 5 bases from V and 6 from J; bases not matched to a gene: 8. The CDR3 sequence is CASSESGTGGREQYF. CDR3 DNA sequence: TGTGCCAGCAGTGAATCCGGGACAGGGGGCCGCGAGCAGTACTTC.